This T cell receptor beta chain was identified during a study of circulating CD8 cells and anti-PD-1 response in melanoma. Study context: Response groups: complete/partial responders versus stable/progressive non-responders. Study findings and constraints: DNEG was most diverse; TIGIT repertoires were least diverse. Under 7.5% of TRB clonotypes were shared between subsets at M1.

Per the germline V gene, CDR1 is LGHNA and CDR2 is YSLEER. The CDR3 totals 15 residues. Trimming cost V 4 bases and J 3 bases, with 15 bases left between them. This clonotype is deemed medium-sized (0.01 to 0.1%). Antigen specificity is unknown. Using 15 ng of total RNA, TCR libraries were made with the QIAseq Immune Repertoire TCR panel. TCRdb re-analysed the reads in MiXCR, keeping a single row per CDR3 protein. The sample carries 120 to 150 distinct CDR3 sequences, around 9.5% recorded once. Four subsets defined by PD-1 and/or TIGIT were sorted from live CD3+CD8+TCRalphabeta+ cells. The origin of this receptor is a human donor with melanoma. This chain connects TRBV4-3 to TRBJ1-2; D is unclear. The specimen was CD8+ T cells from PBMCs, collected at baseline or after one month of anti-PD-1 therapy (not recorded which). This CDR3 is CASSPEVGGHYGYTF. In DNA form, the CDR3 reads TGCGCCAGCAGCCCCGAGGTGGGCGGACACTATGGCTACACCTTC.